These 26 T cell receptor beta chains originate from one sample sequenced in a study of blood T cell repertoires in COVID-19. This table comes from immunoSEQ multiplex PCR, and its TCRdb copy is limited to in-frame clones, with some not included. The table lists about 290,000 clones, roughly 86% of them singletons. Sequenced: peripheral blood. The source is a woman aged 30 to 39 with COVID-19, enrolled during active disease.

The J gene is TRBJ1-2, the V gene TRBV7-9; TRBD1 matches 7 bases. CDR3 size: 16 residues. V shed 5 bases, J shed 2 bases, and the junction held 11 bases outside the gene matches. The germline CDR1 and CDR2 sequences are SEHNR and FQNEAQ (reference sequence). This CDR3 is CASSLPRQGPNYGYTF. DNA for the CDR3: TGTGCCAGCAGCCTCCCCCGACAGGGTCCCAACTATGGCTACACCTTC.

This clone was detected many times. The J gene is TRBJ2-5, the V gene TRBV28; D unresolved. Trimming stripped 6 bases from V and 3 bases from J, with 11 bases between. CDR3 length: 13 amino acids. Germline V gene lookup returns CDR1 MDHEN and CDR2 SYDVKM. The CDR3 region is CASRGLEKETQYF. DNA for the CDR3: TGTGCCAGCAGGGGTTTGGAGAAAGAGACCCAGTACTTC.

The rearrangement joins TRBV4-1 to TRBJ2-5, with TRBD2 matching 8 bases. This CDR3 comprises 18 residues. J lost 0 bases, V lost 0 bases, and 9 bases had no gene match. In germline, CDR1 is MGHRA, CDR2 YSYEKL. CDR3 residues: CASSQEGSAGDHQETQYF. For the CDR3, the DNA is TGCGCCAGCAGCCAAGAGGGTTCAGCGGGGGACCACCAAGAGACCCAGTACTTC.

The chain joins TRBV7-9 to TRBJ2-1; D is ambiguous. Germline V gene sequence: CDR1 SEHNR, CDR2 FQNEAQ (reference sequence). The CDR3 extends over 15 amino acids. Trimming left V 4 bases short and J 5 bases short, with 15 bases between. The CDR3 here is CASSSEERIDNEQFF. CDR3 nucleotides: TGTGCCAGCAGCTCAGAAGAGCGAATAGACAATGAGCAGTTCTTC. Full variable domain (outside the CDR3, taken from reference TRBV7-9 and TRBJ2-1): DTGVSQNPRHKITKRGQNVTFRCDPISEHNRLYWYRQTLGQGPEFLTYFQNEAQLEKSRLLSDRFSAERPKGSFSTLEIQRTEQGDSAMYLCASSSEERIDNEQFFGPGTRLTVL.

For the CDR3, the DNA is TGTGCCAGTAGTGAGACAGGGAACACTGAAGCTTTCTTT. Protein sequence: CASSETGNTEAFF. The rearrangement uses TRBV19 and TRBJ1-1; tentatively, D is TRBD1 (6 bases). The germline V gene encodes CDR1 LNHDA and CDR2 SQIVND (reference sequence). Trimming left V 5 bases short and J 1 base short, with 8 bases between. The CDR3 spans 13 residues. Filled out from reference TRBV19 and TRBJ1-1, the complete variable domain reads DGGITQSPKYLFRKEGQNVTLSCEQNLNHDAMYWYRQDPGQGLRLIYYSQIVNDFQKGDIAEGYSVSREKKESFPLTVTSAQKNPTAFYLCASSETGNTEAFFGQGTRLTVV.

The genes are TRBV29-1 and TRBJ1-2; D ambiguous. The CDR3 is 11 residues long. Germline lookup yields CDR1 SQVTM and CDR2 ANQGSEA. The V gene lost 6 bases and the J gene lost 7 bases, with 12 bases spanning the gap. Here the CDR3 DNA reads TGCAGCGTGGTGGGTGCAGGTGGCTACACCTTC. Translation gives CSVVGAGGYTF.

The chain joins TRBV5-1 to TRBJ2-7; TRBD1 agrees at 9 bases. In germline, CDR1 is SGHRS, CDR2 YFSETQ. The CDR3 is 13 amino acids. Trimming took 5 bases from V and 2 from J; bases not matched to a gene: 2. CDR3 DNA: TGCGCCAGCAGGAGGACAGGGGCCTACGAGCAGTACTTC. Translation gives CASRRTGAYEQYF.

The V call is TRBV10-3, the J call TRBJ2-3, with D perhaps matching TRBD1 (7 bases). Germline CDR1 ENHRY, CDR2 SYGVKD. With 10 bases removed from V and 2 bases from J, the gap between germline ends came to 16 bases. CDR3 length equals 14 residues. CDR3 amino acids: CATRQGGITDTQYF. For the CDR3, the DNA is TGTGCCACCCGGCAGGGGGGTATCACAGATACGCAGTATTTT.

This chain uses TRBV6-5 with TRBJ1-3, with D perhaps matching TRBD1 (5 bases). The CDR3 spans 16 residues. With 0 bases removed from V and 3 bases from J, the gap between germline ends came to 12 bases. Germline V lookup: CDR1 MNHEY, CDR2 SVGAGI. Written as DNA, the CDR3 is TGTGCCAGCAGTTACTCGGGGGGTCAGGTTGGAAACACCATATATTTT. It is translated as CASSYSGGQVGNTIYF.

This chain connects TRBV6-5 to TRBJ1-4; TRBD1 matches at 11 bases. J was trimmed by 7 bases and V by 6 bases; bases with no gene match: 7. The CDR3 extends over 15 amino acids. Germline values: CDR1 MNHEY, CDR2 SVGAGI. CDR3 nucleotides: TGTGCCAGCAGGATGACCGGGACAGGGGGTGAAAAACTGTTTTTT. Translated: CASRMTGTGGEKLFF.

The V and J genes are TRBV4-1 and TRBJ2-2; TRBD1 aligns across 7 bases. Germline values: CDR1 MGHRA, CDR2 YSYEKL. V lost 6 bases to trimming and J lost 1 base; unmatched junction nucleotides: 2. The CDR3 consists of 14 residues. The DNA for the CDR3 is TGCGCCAGCAGGAGACAGGGGAACACCGGGGAGCTGTTTTTT. It translates to CASRRQGNTGELFF.

The chain is built from TRBV27 and TRBJ2-7; D is unresolved. V dropped 6 bases and J dropped 3 bases, with 12 bases sitting between them. Germline values: CDR1 MNHEY, CDR2 SMNVEV (reference sequence). This CDR3 region has 13 residues. DNA of the CDR3: TGTGCCAGCAGCCTCGTCGCGGACTACGAGCAGTACTTC. Residues: CASSLVADYEQYF.

This chain links TRBV30 with TRBJ1-2; D is unclear. V was trimmed by 2 bases and J by 4 bases, leaving 11 bases between them. Germline V gene data show CDR1 as GTSNPN and CDR2 as SVGIG (reference sequence). The CDR3 covers 13 residues. The CDR3 DNA sequence: TGTGCCTGGAGTCGCGGGGTGGGCTATGGCTACACCTTC. Translating it yields CAWSRGVGYGYTF.

The V and J genes are TRBV3-1 (or the pseudogene TRBV3-2) and TRBJ1-2, with 9 bases matching TRBD1. This CDR3 comprises 17 residues. Germline V gives CDR1 LGHDT, CDR2 YNNKEL (reference sequence). V dropped 4 bases and J dropped 7; count of bases not matched to a gene: 16. This CDR3 reads CASSPLAFTGGAGGYTF. The DNA for the CDR3 is TGTGCCAGCAGCCCCCTGGCCTTCACAGGGGGCGCAGGTGGCTACACCTTC.

This clone was seen at least ten times. CDR3 in amino acids: CASSLSGVWDTQYF. The CDR3 nucleotides read TGTGCCAGCAGTTTATCCGGGGTGTGGGATACGCAGTATTTT. J is TRBJ2-3 and V is TRBV27; the D gene is possibly TRBD2 (5 bases). The CDR3 totals 14 residues. Germline CDR1 reads MNHEY; CDR2 reads SMNVEV (reference sequence). Trimming left V 0 bases short and J 6 bases short, with 10 bases between.

The chain has TRBV2 and TRBJ1-2; D is perhaps TRBD1 (6 bases). Trimming left V 7 bases short and J 4 bases short, with 16 bases between. The length of the CDR3 is 14 residues. Germline CDR1 and CDR2: SNHLY and FYNNEI. This CDR3 reads CASNLQGGSYGYTF. In DNA form, the CDR3 reads TGTGCCAGCAATTTACAGGGAGGGAGCTATGGCTACACCTTC.

This clone showed up just a few times. The CDR3 bases are TGTGCCAGCAGTGACCAAGCGGGGGGGGAGCAGTTCTTC. Residues: CASSDQAGGEQFF. This chain uses TRBV6-4 with TRBJ2-1; 10 nucleotides align to TRBD2. This CDR3 spans 13 amino acids. Germline CDR1 reads MRHNA; CDR2 reads SNTAGT. J was trimmed by 10 bases and V by 2 bases; bases with no gene match: 2.

The rearrangement uses TRBV29-1 and TRBJ2-7, with TRBD1 identical over 7 bases. The germline CDR1 and CDR2 sequences are SQVTM and ANQGSEA. CDR3 size: 12 residues. The V and J ends lost 3 bases and 4 bases, in that order; junction bases with no gene match: 3. CDR3 DNA: TGCAGCGTTGATGCGACAGGGTACGAGCAGTACTTC. Translated: CSVDATGYEQYF.

The gene calls are TRBV30 and TRBJ1-2; tentative D call: TRBD1 (6 bases). CDR3 length equals 14 residues. Germline CDR1 GTSNPN, CDR2 SVGIG (reference sequence). Deletions cut 8 bases from V and 4 bases from J, with 20 bases between. In nucleotides, the CDR3 is TGTGCCGGGTCACAGGGACCGAAGGTCTATGGCTACACCTTC. Its translation is CAGSQGPKVYGYTF.

The chain combines TRBV19 with TRBJ1-1, with 9 nucleotides matching TRBD1. V lost 8 bases to trimming and J lost 0 bases; unmatched junction nucleotides: 7. This CDR3 has 15 amino acids. CDR1 is LNHDA, CDR2 SQIVND, per germline (reference sequence). This CDR3 reads CASLRQGGMNTEAFF. For the CDR3, the DNA is TGTGCCAGTCTAAGACAGGGGGGAATGAACACTGAAGCTTTCTTT.

Concerning this clone itself: An end of the junction does not agree with germline; a read error may underlie this. This chain connects TRBV19 to TRBJ2-1; D is uncertain. Germline CDR1 reads LNHDA; CDR2 reads SQIVND (reference sequence). The CDR3 spans 14 residues. CDR3 coding DNA: TGCGCCAGTAGTATAGGAAACGGCTACAATGAGCAGTTCTTC. It specifies CASSIGNGYNEQFF.

This sequence joins TRBV6-2 or TRBV6-3 and TRBJ2-2, with TRBD2 identical over 10 bases. The junction had 3 bases not matched to a gene; V was cut back by 2 bases and J by 0 bases. This CDR3 region has 17 residues. Germline assignment: CDR1 MNHEY and CDR2 SVGEGT. The chain's CDR3 is CASSYPLAGANTGELFF. The CDR3 DNA reads as TGTGCCAGCAGTTACCCTCTAGCGGGGGCGAACACCGGGGAGCTGTTTTTT.

This clone was detected only once. This chain links TRBV27 with TRBJ2-3; 10 nucleotides align to TRBD2. The length of the CDR3 is 17 residues. Germline values: CDR1 MNHEY, CDR2 SMNVEV (reference sequence). V trimming: 1 base; J trimming: 1 base; junction bases outside the gene matches: 5. CDR3 in DNA: TGTGCCAGCAGTTTATTAAGGACTAGCGGAGGCACAGATACGCAGTATTTT. Translating gives CASSLLRTSGGTDTQYF.

The chain has TRBV3-1 (or the pseudogene TRBV3-2) and TRBJ1-1; a weak D match, TRBD1 (5 bases). CDR1 is LGHDT, CDR2 YNNKEL, per germline (reference sequence). The CDR3 is 14 residues long. Between the trimmed V and J ends, which lost 3 bases and 5 bases, there was a span of 13 bases. In nucleotides, the CDR3 is TGTGCCAGCAGCCAGATACATAGGGGAACTGAAGCTTTCTTT. Its protein product is CASSQIHRGTEAFF.

In this sample, this clone turned up once. V usage is TRBV6-5 and J usage is TRBJ2-2; 8 nucleotides align to TRBD1. The V and J ends lost 5 bases and 6 bases, in that order; junction bases with no gene match: 8. This CDR3 region has 15 residues. Per germline, CDR1 MNHEY and CDR2 SVGAGI. For the CDR3, the DNA is TGTGCCAGCAGTAAAACAGGGGGTAGCGCCGGGGAGCTGTTTTTT. This codes for CASSKTGGSAGELFF.

The V and J genes are TRBV14 and TRBJ2-3, with a tentative D call TRBD1 (5 bases). Trimming stripped 2 bases from V and 7 bases from J, with 16 bases between. There are 15 residues in the CDR3. Per the germline V gene, CDR1 is SGHDN and CDR2 is FVKESK. Here the CDR3 reads CASSQFAAGPNTQYF. In nucleotides, the CDR3 is TGTGCCAGCAGCCAATTTGCGGCAGGGCCTAATACGCAGTATTTT.